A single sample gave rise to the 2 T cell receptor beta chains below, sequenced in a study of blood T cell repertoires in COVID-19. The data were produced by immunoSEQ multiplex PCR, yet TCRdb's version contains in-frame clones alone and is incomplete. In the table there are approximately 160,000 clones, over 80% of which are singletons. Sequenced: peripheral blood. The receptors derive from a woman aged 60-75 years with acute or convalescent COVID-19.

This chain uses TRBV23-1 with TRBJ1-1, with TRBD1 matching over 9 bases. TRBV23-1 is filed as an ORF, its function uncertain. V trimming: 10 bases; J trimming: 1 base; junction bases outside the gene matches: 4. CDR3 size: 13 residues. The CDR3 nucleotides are TGCGCCATTAGGACAGGGGAGAACACTGAAGCTTTCTTT. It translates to CAIRTGENTEAFF.

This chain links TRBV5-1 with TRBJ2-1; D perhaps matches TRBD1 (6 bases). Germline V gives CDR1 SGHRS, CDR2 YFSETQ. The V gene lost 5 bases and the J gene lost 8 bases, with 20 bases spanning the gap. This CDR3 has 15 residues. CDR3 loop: CASSSPGQRHDEQFF. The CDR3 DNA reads TGCGCCAGCAGTTCTCCGGGACAAAGACACGATGAGCAGTTCTTC.